This is a list of T cell receptor beta chains from one sample in a study of shared clonotypes between healthy human individuals. Data came from immunoSEQ multiplex PCR; TCRdb stores just in-frame clones and leaves some out. This sample has 2 million to 2.5 million clones; approximately 93% occur once, and the top ten carry under 0.45%. Sample: naive CD4+ T cells from PBMCs. All receptors derive from a man younger than 30 in good health. Some clones in this sample may be carry-over from other donors' samples. Each CDR3 is given without its conserved first and last residue. D genes are given only for firm matches.

CDR3aa: ASSPAHNTEAF
v_gene: TRBV7-3
j_gene: TRBJ1-1
d_gene: -

CDR3aa: ASSLLGDQSNTEAF
v_gene: TRBV11-2
j_gene: TRBJ1-1
d_gene: -

CDR3aa: ASSLTLPGTSGSRSYEQY
v_gene: TRBV28
j_gene: TRBJ2-7
d_gene: TRBD2

CDR3aa: ASGAPQETQY
v_gene: TRBV7-3
j_gene: TRBJ2-5
d_gene: -

CDR3aa: ASSYRLAGGLPYEQY
v_gene: TRBV7-9
j_gene: TRBJ2-7
d_gene: TRBD2

CDR3aa: ASSLMGQNYEQY
v_gene: TRBV11-2
j_gene: TRBJ2-7
d_gene: -

CDR3aa: ASSREATGELF
v_gene: TRBV9
j_gene: TRBJ2-2
d_gene: -

CDR3aa: ASSTERVVHQPQH
v_gene: TRBV19
j_gene: TRBJ1-5
d_gene: -

CDR3aa: ASIGPDGELF
v_gene: TRBV28
j_gene: TRBJ2-2
d_gene: -

CDR3aa: AISPGQGSYEQY
v_gene: TRBV10-3
j_gene: TRBJ2-7
d_gene: TRBD1

CDR3aa: ASSLGSSSYNEQF
v_gene: TRBV5-1
j_gene: TRBJ2-1
d_gene: -

CDR3aa: ASSYSTGDTDTQY
v_gene: TRBV6-5
j_gene: TRBJ2-3
d_gene: TRBD1

CDR3aa: ASSREPGSGELF
v_gene: TRBV7-3
j_gene: TRBJ2-2
d_gene: -

CDR3aa: ASSWGQGRDEQF
v_gene: TRBV6-5
j_gene: TRBJ2-1
d_gene: TRBD1

CDR3aa: ASSQDQGREVGELF
v_gene: TRBV4-2
j_gene: TRBJ2-2
d_gene: -

CDR3aa: ASSFTAGGYT
v_gene: TRBV28
j_gene: TRBJ1-2
d_gene: -

CDR3aa: ASSQDSLNTEAF
v_gene: TRBV7-2
j_gene: TRBJ1-1
d_gene: -

CDR3aa: ASSPSNTHSYEQY
v_gene: TRBV18
j_gene: TRBJ2-7
d_gene: -

CDR3aa: ASSLRSTSYNEQF
v_gene: TRBV28
j_gene: TRBJ2-1
d_gene: -

CDR3aa: ASSLYPSGESSFPDTQY
v_gene: TRBV7-2
j_gene: TRBJ2-3
d_gene: TRBD2

CDR3aa: ASRRTVPPDTQY
v_gene: TRBV5-1
j_gene: TRBJ2-3
d_gene: -

CDR3aa: ASSSPGTGDDYGYT
v_gene: TRBV28
j_gene: TRBJ1-2
d_gene: TRBD1

CDR3aa: ASSAMRGITDTQY
v_gene: TRBV2
j_gene: TRBJ2-3
d_gene: TRBD2

CDR3aa: ASSFGGASYNEQF
v_gene: TRBV7-6
j_gene: TRBJ2-1
d_gene: -

CDR3aa: ASSLVWRDNEQF
v_gene: TRBV7-2
j_gene: TRBJ2-1
d_gene: -